This TCR beta chain was obtained from a study of CD8+ T cells in alopecia areata. Extraction of RNA preceded its reverse transcription into cDNA, which served as the sequencing template. Only in-frame clones appear in the TCRdb table, and some are missing; sequencing was by immunoSEQ multiplex PCR. The sample has about 270,000 clones, none seen only once. Deletions cut 4 bases from V and 0 bases from J, with 9 bases between. The CDR3 length is 14 residues. Germline lookup yields CDR1 NNHNN and CDR2 SYGAGS (reference sequence). Combined cutaneous lymph node cells underwent sorting by CD4, CD8alpha, NKG2D, NKG2ACE and additional markers. As to this clone: Any gene name here is a mouse gene name. The read ends 4 residues before the CDR3 terminus; that terminus is restored from the germline J gene. Other DNA sequences in the same sample also yield this CDR3.

This chain connects TRBV13-2 to TRBJ2-3; TRBD2 might be the D (6 bases). The sequence derives from a C3H/HeJ mouse with alopecia areata. MHC haplotype of the strain: H2-k. The sample comprised CD4+ T cells sorted from a lymph node. The CDR3 loop reads CASGSGGSAETLYF. The DNA read from the CDR3 is TGTGCCAGCGGTTCGGGGGGTAGTGCAGAA.